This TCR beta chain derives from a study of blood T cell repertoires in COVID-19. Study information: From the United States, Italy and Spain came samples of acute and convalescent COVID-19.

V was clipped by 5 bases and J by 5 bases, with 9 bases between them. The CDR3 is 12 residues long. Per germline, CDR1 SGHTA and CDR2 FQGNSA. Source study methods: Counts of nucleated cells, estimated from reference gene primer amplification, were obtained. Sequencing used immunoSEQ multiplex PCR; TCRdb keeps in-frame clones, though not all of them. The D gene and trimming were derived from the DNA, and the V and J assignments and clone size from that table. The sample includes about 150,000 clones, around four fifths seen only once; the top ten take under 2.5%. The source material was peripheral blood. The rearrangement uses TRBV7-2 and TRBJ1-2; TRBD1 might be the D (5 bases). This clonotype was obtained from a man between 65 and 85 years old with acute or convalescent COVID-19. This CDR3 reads CASSAGTYGYTF. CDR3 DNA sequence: TGTGCCAGCAGCGCCGGGACTTATGGCTACACCTTC.